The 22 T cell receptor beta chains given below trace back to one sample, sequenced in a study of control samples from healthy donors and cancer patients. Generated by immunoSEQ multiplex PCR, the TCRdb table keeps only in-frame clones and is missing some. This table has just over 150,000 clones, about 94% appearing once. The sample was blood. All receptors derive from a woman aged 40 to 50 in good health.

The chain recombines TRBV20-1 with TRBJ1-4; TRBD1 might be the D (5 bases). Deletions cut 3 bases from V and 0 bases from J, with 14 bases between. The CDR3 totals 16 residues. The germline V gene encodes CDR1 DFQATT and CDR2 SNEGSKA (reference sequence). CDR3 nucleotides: TGCAGTGCTAGTAGCCTAGACAGAGCAACTAATGAAAAACTGTTTTTT. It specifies CSASSLDRATNEKLFF.

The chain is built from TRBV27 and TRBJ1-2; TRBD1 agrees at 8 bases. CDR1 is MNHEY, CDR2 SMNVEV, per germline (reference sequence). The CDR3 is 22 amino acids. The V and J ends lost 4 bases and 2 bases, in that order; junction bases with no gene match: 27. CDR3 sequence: CASSSDPRGRTRRVSENYGYTF. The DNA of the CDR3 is TGTGCCAGCAGTTCCGACCCCAGGGGGCGGACGAGACGTGTATCGGAGAACTATGGCTACACCTTC.

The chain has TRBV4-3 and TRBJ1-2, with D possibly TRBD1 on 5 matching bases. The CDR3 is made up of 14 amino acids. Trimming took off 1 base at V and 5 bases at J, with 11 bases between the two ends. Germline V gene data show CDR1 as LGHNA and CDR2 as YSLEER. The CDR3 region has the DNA TGCGCCAGCAGCCAAGCAGGGATGGATTATGGCTACACCTTC. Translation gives CASSQAGMDYGYTF.

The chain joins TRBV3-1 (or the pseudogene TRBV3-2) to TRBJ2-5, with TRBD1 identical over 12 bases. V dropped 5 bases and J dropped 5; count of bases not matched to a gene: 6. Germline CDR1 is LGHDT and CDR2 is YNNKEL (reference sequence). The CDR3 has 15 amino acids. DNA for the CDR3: TGTGCCAGCAGCGGGGGACAGGGGGCATGGGAGACCCAGTACTTC. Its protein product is CASSGGQGAWETQYF.

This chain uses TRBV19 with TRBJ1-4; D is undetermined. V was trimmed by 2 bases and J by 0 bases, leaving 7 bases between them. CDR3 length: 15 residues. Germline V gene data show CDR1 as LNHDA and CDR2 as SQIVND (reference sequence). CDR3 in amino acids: CASSIRRSTNEKLFF. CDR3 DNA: TGTGCCAGTAGTATAAGGAGGTCAACTAATGAAAAACTGTTTTTT.

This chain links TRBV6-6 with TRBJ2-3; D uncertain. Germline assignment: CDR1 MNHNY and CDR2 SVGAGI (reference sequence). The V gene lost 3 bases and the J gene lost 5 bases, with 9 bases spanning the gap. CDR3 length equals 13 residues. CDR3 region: CASSYGVGDTQYF. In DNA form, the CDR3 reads TGTGCCAGCAGTTATGGGGTTGGAGATACGCAGTATTTT.

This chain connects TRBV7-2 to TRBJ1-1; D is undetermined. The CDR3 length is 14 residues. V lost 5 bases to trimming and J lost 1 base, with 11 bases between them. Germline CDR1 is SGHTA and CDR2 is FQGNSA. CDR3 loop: CASSPSLPNTEAFF. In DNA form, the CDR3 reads TGTGCCAGCAGCCCTAGCTTACCGAACACTGAAGCTTTCTTT.

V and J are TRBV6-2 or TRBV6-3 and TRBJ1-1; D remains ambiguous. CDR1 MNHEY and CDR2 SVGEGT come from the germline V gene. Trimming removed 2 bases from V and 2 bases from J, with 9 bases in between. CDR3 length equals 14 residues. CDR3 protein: CASSYGDANTEAFF. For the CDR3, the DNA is TGTGCCAGCAGTTACGGGGATGCCAACACTGAAGCTTTCTTT.

The CDR3 spells CASSWTGEKLFF. Written as DNA, the CDR3 is TGTGCCAGCAGCTGGACAGGCGAGAAGCTGTTTTTT. This sequence joins TRBV25-1 and TRBJ1-4; 7 nucleotides agree with TRBD1. V trimming: 6 bases; J trimming: 14 bases; junction bases outside the gene matches: 9. The CDR3 totals 12 residues. The V gene's germline CDR1 is MGHDK and CDR2 SYGVNS.

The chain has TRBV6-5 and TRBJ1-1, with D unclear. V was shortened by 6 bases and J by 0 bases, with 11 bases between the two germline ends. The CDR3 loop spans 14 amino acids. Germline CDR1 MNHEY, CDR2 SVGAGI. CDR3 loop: CASRATKMNTEAFF. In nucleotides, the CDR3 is TGTGCCAGCAGGGCCACCAAGATGAACACTGAAGCTTTCTTT.

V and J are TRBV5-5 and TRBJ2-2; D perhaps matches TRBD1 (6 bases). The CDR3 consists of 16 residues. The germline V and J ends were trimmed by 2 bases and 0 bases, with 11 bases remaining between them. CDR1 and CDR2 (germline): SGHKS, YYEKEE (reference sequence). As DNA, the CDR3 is TGTGCCAGCAGCTTCTTTACAGGGCCGAACACCGGGGAGCTGTTTTTT. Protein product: CASSFFTGPNTGELFF.

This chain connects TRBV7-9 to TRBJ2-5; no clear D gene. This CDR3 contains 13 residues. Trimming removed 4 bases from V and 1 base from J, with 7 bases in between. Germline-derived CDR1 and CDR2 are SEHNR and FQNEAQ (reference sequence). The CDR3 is CASSSTAQETQYF. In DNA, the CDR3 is TGTGCCAGCAGCTCCACAGCCCAAGAGACCCAGTACTTC.

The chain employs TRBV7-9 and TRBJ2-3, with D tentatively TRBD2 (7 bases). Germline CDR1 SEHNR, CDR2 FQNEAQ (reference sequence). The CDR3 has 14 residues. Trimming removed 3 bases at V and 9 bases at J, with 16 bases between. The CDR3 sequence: CASSLGGAKGTQYF. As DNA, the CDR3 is TGTGCCAGCAGCTTGGGGGGGGCCAAGGGGACGCAGTATTTT.

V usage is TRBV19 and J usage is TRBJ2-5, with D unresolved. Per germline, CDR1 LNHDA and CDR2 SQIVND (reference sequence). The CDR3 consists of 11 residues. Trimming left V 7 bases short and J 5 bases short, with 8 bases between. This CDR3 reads CASTASETQYF. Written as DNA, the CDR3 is TGTGCCAGTACCGCTTCGGAGACCCAGTACTTC. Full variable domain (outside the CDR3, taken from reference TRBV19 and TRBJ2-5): DGGITQSPKYLFRKEGQNVTLSCEQNLNHDAMYWYRQDPGQGLRLIYYSQIVNDFQKGDIAEGYSVSREKKESFPLTVTSAQKNPTAFYLCASTASETQYFGPGTRLLVL.

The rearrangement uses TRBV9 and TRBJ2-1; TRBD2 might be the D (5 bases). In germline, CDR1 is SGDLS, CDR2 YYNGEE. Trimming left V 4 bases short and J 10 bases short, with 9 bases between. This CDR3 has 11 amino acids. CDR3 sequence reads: CASSTGGEQFF. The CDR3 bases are TGTGCCAGCAGCACCGGAGGAGAGCAGTTCTTC.

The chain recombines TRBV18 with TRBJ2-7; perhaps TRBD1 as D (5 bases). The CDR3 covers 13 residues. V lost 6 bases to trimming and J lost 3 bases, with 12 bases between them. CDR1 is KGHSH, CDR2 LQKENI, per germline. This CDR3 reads CASSRPQGYEQYF. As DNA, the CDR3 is TGTGCCAGCTCCCGGCCCCAGGGCTACGAGCAGTACTTC.

DNA for the CDR3: TGTGCCAGCAGTCGTGGGGGAACAGATACGCAGTATTTT. Protein sequence: CASSRGGTDTQYF. This chain joins TRBV7-3 and TRBJ2-3; D is tentatively TRBD1 or TRBD2 (5 bases each). Germline values: CDR1 SGHTA, CDR2 FQGTGA. The V end lost 6 bases, the J end lost 3 bases, and 10 bases lay between the germline ends. CDR3 length: 13 residues.

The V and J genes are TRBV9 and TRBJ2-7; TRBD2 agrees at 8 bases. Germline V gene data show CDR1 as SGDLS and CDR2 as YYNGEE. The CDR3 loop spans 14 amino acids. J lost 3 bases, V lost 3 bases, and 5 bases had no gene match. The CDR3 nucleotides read TGTGCCAGCAGCGCGACGGGACTAGGCTACGAGCAGTACTTC. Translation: CASSATGLGYEQYF. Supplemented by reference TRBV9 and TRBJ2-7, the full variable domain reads DSGVTQTPKHLITATGQRVTLRCSPRSGDLSVYWYQQSLDQGLQFLIQYYNGEERAKGNILERFSAQQFPDLHSELNLSSLELGDSALYFCASSATGLGYEQYFGPGTRLTVT.

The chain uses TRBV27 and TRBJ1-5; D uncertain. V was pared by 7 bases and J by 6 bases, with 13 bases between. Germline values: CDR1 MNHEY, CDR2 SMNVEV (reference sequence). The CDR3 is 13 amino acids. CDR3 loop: CASKIGHGQPQHF. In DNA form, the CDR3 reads TGTGCCAGCAAAATCGGGCATGGTCAGCCCCAGCATTTT.

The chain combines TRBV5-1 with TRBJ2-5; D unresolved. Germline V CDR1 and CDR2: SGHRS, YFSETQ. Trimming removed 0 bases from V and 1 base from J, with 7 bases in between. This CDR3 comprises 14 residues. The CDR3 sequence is CASSLELPQETQYF. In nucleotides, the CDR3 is TGCGCCAGCAGCTTGGAACTACCCCAAGAGACCCAGTACTTC.

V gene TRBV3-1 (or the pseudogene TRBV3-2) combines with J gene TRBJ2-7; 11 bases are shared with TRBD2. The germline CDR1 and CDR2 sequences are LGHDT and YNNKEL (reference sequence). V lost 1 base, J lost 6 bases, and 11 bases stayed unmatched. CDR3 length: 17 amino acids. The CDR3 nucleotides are TGTGCCAGCAGCCAAGCTGGTCCACTAGCGGGAGTAGTCGAGCAGTACTTC. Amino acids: CASSQAGPLAGVVEQYF.

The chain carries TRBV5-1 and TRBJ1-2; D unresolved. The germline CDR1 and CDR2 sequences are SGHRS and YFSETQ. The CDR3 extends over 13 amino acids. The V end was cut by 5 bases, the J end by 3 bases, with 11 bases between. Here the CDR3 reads CASSRTDDYGYTF. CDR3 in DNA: TGCGCCAGCAGTCGCACAGACGACTATGGCTACACCTTC.